A single sample is the source of the 17 T cell receptor beta chains below, sequenced in a study of cytomegalovirus exposure and HLA in healthy donors. A multiplex PCR was run with 60 Vbeta primers and 13 Jbeta primers. Sequenced by immunoSEQ multiplex PCR; TCRdb stores in-frame clones only, minus some. This table holds over 85,000 clones, around 78% found once. Source material: PBMCs. Source of these receptors: a woman aged 25 to 39 in good health and CMV-seronegative.

The chain joins TRBV5-1 to TRBJ2-1; 8 nucleotides agree with TRBD1. The V gene's germline CDR1 is SGHRS and CDR2 YFSETQ. CDR3 length equals 15 residues. The trim removed 3 bases at V and 4 bases at J, leaving 6 bases unmatched. The CDR3 DNA follows: TGCGCCAGCAGCTCAGGACAGGGTGGGTACAATGAGCAGTTCTTC. Translated, it gives CASSSGQGGYNEQFF.

This clone showed up just once. The chain couples TRBV16 to TRBJ1-2; possible D gene TRBD1, 6 bases. The CDR3 spans 15 residues. Germline loops: CDR1 KGHSY, CDR2 FQNENV. Trimming shortened V by 0 bases and J by 7 bases, and 15 bases separated the two germline ends. Here the CDR3 DNA reads TGTGCCAGCAGCCAATCACAGGGTGGAACATTTGGCTACACCTTC. Amino acids: CASSQSQGGTFGYTF.

The chain joins TRBV7-9 to TRBJ1-5; D is possibly TRBD1 (5 bases). CDR1 SEHNR and CDR2 FQNEAQ come from the germline V gene (reference sequence). Trimming stripped 1 base from V and 0 bases from J, with 7 bases between. The CDR3 is made up of 15 amino acids. CDR3 in amino acids: CASSLGGVSNQPQHF. The CDR3, as DNA: TGTGCCAGCAGCTTAGGGGGGGTTAGCAATCAGCCCCAGCATTTT.

The rearrangement links TRBV7-2 to TRBJ1-2; 8 positions agree with TRBD1. The CDR3 is 15 amino acids. Trimming at V came to 6 bases and at J to 4 bases, leaving 10 bases not matched to a gene. Germline V lookup: CDR1 SGHTA, CDR2 FQGNSA. In DNA form, the CDR3 reads TGTGCCAGCAGTCCCAACCCAGGGACAGGCTATGGCTACACCTTC. Its translation is CASSPNPGTGYGYTF.

The rearrangement links TRBV28 to TRBJ2-3; D is unclear. Germline CDR1 reads MDHEN; CDR2 reads SYDVKM. There are 15 residues in the CDR3. V shed 1 base and J shed 2 bases, with 10 bases lying between them. The CDR3: CASSLSYKITDTQYF. Written as DNA, the CDR3 is TGTGCCAGCAGTTTATCATACAAGATCACAGATACGCAGTATTTT. Full variable domain (outside the CDR3, taken from reference TRBV28 and TRBJ2-3): DVKVTQSSRYLVKRTGEKVFLECVQDMDHENMFWYRQDPGLGLRLIYFSYDVKMKEKGDIPEGYSVSREKKERFSLILESASTNQTSMYLCASSLSYKITDTQYFGPGTRLTVL.

This chain uses TRBV5-1 with TRBJ1-6; TRBD1 matches at 10 bases. The CDR3 sequence is 14 residues long. V lost 4 bases to trimming and J lost 10 bases; unmatched junction nucleotides: 5. Germline-derived CDR1 and CDR2 are SGHRS and YFSETQ. This CDR3 reads CASSGTDRGSPLHF. The DNA for the CDR3 is TGCGCCAGCAGCGGGACGGACAGGGGGTCACCCCTCCACTTT.

The chain joins TRBV18 to TRBJ2-5; TRBD2 aligns across 10 bases. Per the germline V gene, CDR1 is KGHSH and CDR2 is LQKENI. The CDR3 length is 15 residues. Trimming took 2 bases from V and 4 from J; bases not matched to a gene: 4. CDR3 sequence reads: CASSPVLAGAETQYF. The CDR3 DNA follows: TGTGCCAGCTCACCAGTTCTAGCGGGAGCAGAGACCCAGTACTTC.

This clone has a handful of counts. DNA of the CDR3: TGTGCCATCAACCAGGACAGGGTCGACGAGCAGTACTTC. As protein: CAINQDRVDEQYF. V and J are TRBV10-3 and TRBJ2-7, with TRBD1 matching 8 bases. CDR3 length: 13 amino acids. CDR1 and CDR2 (germline): ENHRY, SYGVKD. V lost 7 bases, J lost 5 bases, and 7 bases stayed unmatched.

This clone was counted once. The chain links TRBV4-3 to TRBJ2-7, with 10 bases identical to TRBD2. V was pared by 4 bases and J by 4 bases, with 4 bases of the junction left unmatched. The CDR3 loop spans 14 amino acids. The germline V gene has CDR1 LGHNA and CDR2 YSLEER. The CDR3 sequence: CASSRQRGGYEQYF. The CDR3 DNA follows: TGCGCCAGCAGCCGCCAGCGGGGGGGGTACGAGCAGTACTTC.

The rearrangement uses TRBV28 and TRBJ1-1; D is uncertain. V was shortened by 1 base and J by 5 bases, with 14 bases between the two germline ends. Germline CDR1 is MDHEN and CDR2 is SYDVKM. The CDR3 extends over 15 amino acids. In DNA form, the CDR3 reads TGTGCCAGCAGTTTATTGGACCGGGGTGGGACTGAAGCTTTCTTT. Encoded protein: CASSLLDRGGTEAFF.

This clone was detected only once. The chain has TRBV29-1 and TRBJ2-3; TRBD1 aligns across 7 bases. CDR1 SQVTM and CDR2 ANQGSEA come from the germline V gene. V was pared by 3 bases and J by 2 bases, with 8 bases of the junction left unmatched. The CDR3 is 15 residues long. CDR3 sequence reads: CSVDETGRFTDTQYF. In DNA, the CDR3 is TGCAGCGTTGACGAGACAGGGCGTTTCACAGATACGCAGTATTTT.

This sequence joins TRBV6-1 and TRBJ2-1; maybe TRBD2 (5 bases). Germline lookup yields CDR1 MNHNS and CDR2 SASEGT. V dropped 8 bases and J dropped 6 bases, with 17 bases sitting between them. CDR3 size: 14 residues. CDR3 region: CASRRSGSVNEQFF. In DNA form, the CDR3 reads TGTGCCAGCCGCCGCTCGGGGTCCGTCAATGAGCAGTTCTTC.

The genes are TRBV6-5 and TRBJ2-3, with 9 bases aligning to TRBD2. The CDR3 sequence is 14 residues long. With V trimmed by 5 bases and J by 2 bases, 2 bases remained unmatched. Germline V CDR1 and CDR2: MNHEY, SVGAGI. CDR3 in amino acids: CASSQRGATDTQYF. CDR3 DNA: TGTGCCAGCAGTCAGCGGGGGGCCACAGATACGCAGTATTTT.

V gene TRBV6-1 combines with J gene TRBJ2-6, with TRBD2 as a possible D gene (6 bases). V lost 4 bases, J lost 4 bases, and 17 bases lay in between. The germline CDR1 and CDR2 sequences are MNHNS and SASEGT. The CDR3 extends over 17 amino acids. The CDR3 coding sequence is TGTGCCAGCAGTGCGCGGGACGCTGGTGCGGGGGCCAACGTCCTGACTTTC. It codes for CASSARDAGAGANVLTF.

This chain connects TRBV4-2 to TRBJ2-7, with TRBD2 as a possible D gene (6 bases). The V gene lost 0 bases and the J gene lost 1 base, with 10 bases spanning the gap. The CDR3 has 15 amino acids. Per germline, CDR1 LGHNA and CDR2 YNFKEQ. CDR3 nucleotides: TGTGCCAGCAGCCAAGATCCTAGCGAGTCCTACGAGCAGTACTTC. Amino acids: CASSQDPSESYEQYF.

The chain joins TRBV7-8 to TRBJ2-1; 12 positions agree with TRBD2. The V segment lost 2 bases and the J segment 5 bases; nucleotides outside the gene matches: 1. The CDR3 runs to 15 residues. In germline, CDR1 is SGHVS, CDR2 FQNEAQ. The CDR3 bases are TGTGCCAGCAGCTTAAGGACTAGCGGGAACAATGAGCAGTTCTTC. Protein product: CASSLRTSGNNEQFF.

This clone was seen only a few times. The CDR3 nucleotides read TGTGCCAGCAGCTTAGGGGGGACAGTCAATCAGCCCCAGCATTTT. Protein: CASSLGGTVNQPQHF. The chain links TRBV7-9 to TRBJ1-5; 7 nucleotides line up with TRBD1. The V and J ends lost 1 base and 3 bases, in that order; junction bases with no gene match: 3. CDR3 length: 15 amino acids. Germline V gives CDR1 SEHNR, CDR2 FQNEAQ (reference sequence).